The 32 T cell receptor beta chains below all came from one sample that was sequenced in a study of tumor and adjacent non-tumor tissue in lung cancer. This sample's RNA came from whole unsorted tissue. Distant lung tissue was collected more than 3 cm away from the tumor edge. TCRbeta libraries were built with three rounds of nested PCR, modified from ARM-PCR. One entry per CDR3 protein, called by TCRdb with MiXCR from the multiplex PCR reads. This sample has 85,000 or so distinct CDR3 sequences; 76% occur once, and the top ten carry 20% to 25%. The sequenced sample was distant non-tumor lung tissue. These receptors were obtained from a woman between 45 and 65 years old with non-small cell lung cancer.

A note on this clonotype: This likely comes from a read error, as the CDR3 has no conserved phenylalanine or tryptophan at its end. CDR3 in amino acids: CVSSYGRDGYTEAFS. CDR3 DNA sequence: TGTGTCAGCAGTTACGGCAGGGATGGGTACACTGAAGCTTTCTCT. The gene calls are TRBV6-5 and TRBJ1-1; TRBD1 might be the D (5 bases). Germline V gene sequence: CDR1 MNHEY, CDR2 SVGAGI. The CDR3 runs to 15 residues.

About this clonotype itself: A read error may produce the germline difference seen at one junction end. The rearrangement uses TRBV12-3 or TRBV12-4 and TRBJ1-6; 8 bases fit TRBD1. The CDR3 spans 14 residues. The CDR3 bases are TGTACCAGTAGTGGACAGGGAGGAAATTCACCCCTTCACTTT. It specifies CTSSGQGGNSPLHF.

Concerning this clonotype itself: An end of the junction does not agree with germline; a read error may underlie this. The chain has TRBV11-2 and TRBJ2-1, with D perhaps TRBD1 or TRBD2 (5 bases each). CDR1 and CDR2 from the germline V gene are SGHAT and FQNNGV. The CDR3 contains 16 residues. The CDR3 region is CASSFMQGPPQNEEFF. CDR3 coding DNA: TGTGCTAGCAGCTTCATGCAGGGACCTCCCCAGAATGAGGAGTTCTTC.

Concerning this clonotype itself: One end of the junction does not line up with germline, which may come from a read error. The chain uses TRBV6-1 and TRBJ1-1, with D perhaps TRBD1 (6 bases). Germline-derived CDR1 and CDR2 are MNHNS and SASEGT. The CDR3 runs to 14 residues. CDR3 DNA: TGTGTCAGCAGCGACAGGCCGTCGAACACTGAAGCTCTCTTT. Its translation: CVSSDRPSNTEALF.

The chain recombines TRBV4-1 with TRBJ1-5; D ambiguous. The J call is in doubt because the DNA end fits TRBJ2-3 better. This CDR3 region has 15 residues. Germline V gene sequence: CDR1 MGHRA, CDR2 YSYEKL. The CDR3 sequence is CASSQEGNGSQPQYF. CDR3 DNA: TGCGCCAGCAGCCAAGAAGGGAATGGAAGCCAGCCCCAGTATTTT.

Of note for this clonotype: A read error may produce the germline difference seen at one junction end. This chain links TRBV10-1 with TRBJ2-3, with a tentative D call TRBD2 (5 bases). CDR1 and CDR2 (germline): WNHNN, SYGVQD (reference sequence). This CDR3 is built from 13 residues. CDR3 protein: CASSEAGTDTEYF. The CDR3 DNA follows: TGCGCCAGCAGTGAGGCGGGCACAGATACGGAGTATTTT.

The table lists this clonotype with a count of one. The junction differs from germline at one of its ends, possibly a read error. The chain has TRBV11-3 and TRBJ2-7; D possibly corresponds to TRBD1 (5 bases). Per the germline V gene, CDR1 is SGHNT and CDR2 is YENEEA. The CDR3 has 15 amino acids. The CDR3 nucleotides read TGTACCAGCAGCCCCCTTGAAGGGGTGGGGTGCGAGCAATACTTC. Translating it yields CTSSPLEGVGCEQYF.

Points on this clonotype: The junction and the germline gene differ at one end; a read error may be behind it. The chain joins TRBV5-6 to TRBJ2-4; possible D gene TRBD2, 5 bases. Per germline, CDR1 SGHDT and CDR2 YYEEEE. CDR3 length: 12 residues. The CDR3 DNA reads TGTGCCAGCGGGCTAGCCAAGAACATTCAGAACTTC. This sequence encodes CASGLAKNIQNF.

The gene calls are TRBV6-1 and TRBJ1-5; D remains ambiguous. From germline, CDR1 is MNHNS and CDR2 SASEGT. This CDR3 has 13 amino acids. V was shortened by 3 bases and J by 6 bases, with 9 bases between the two germline ends. DNA for the CDR3: TGTGCCAGCAGTGATGGTGGCCGTCAGCCCCAGCATTTT. Its translation is CASSDGGRQPQHF.

Regarding this clonotype: Mismatch with germline at one junction end may stem from a read error. The rearrangement uses TRBV5-4 and TRBJ2-1; D is possibly TRBD2 (5 bases). This CDR3 spans 16 amino acids. Germline assignment: CDR1 SGHNT and CDR2 YYREEE (reference sequence). The CDR3 DNA reads TGTACCAGCAGCCTGGGGAGTGGAAGGATTGCCAATGAGCAGTTCTTC. Translated: CTSSLGSGRIANEQFF.

With respect to this clonotype: One base away lies a much larger clone, so this may be a sequencing read error. V usage is TRBV20-1 and J usage is TRBJ2-1; TRBD2 matches 11 bases. Germline assignment: CDR1 DFQATT and CDR2 SNEGSKA (reference sequence). The CDR3 contains 14 residues. As DNA, the CDR3 is TGCAGTGCTTATATAGCGGGAGGGGCCAATGGGCAGTTCTTC. Translated: CSAYIAGGANGQFF.

The count of this clonotype is one. The junction and the germline gene differ at one end; a read error may be behind it. V is TRBV6-1 and J is TRBJ1-2; 7 bases line up with TRBD1. Germline lookup yields CDR1 MNHNS and CDR2 SASEGT. This CDR3 comprises 13 residues. CDR3 in amino acids: CASSLTGDHGCTF. The CDR3 DNA reads TGTGCCAGCAGTCTAACAGGGGACCATGGCTGCACCTTC.

The chain links TRBV6-1 to TRBJ2-1; TRBD1 might be the D (5 bases). Germline assignment: CDR1 MNHNS and CDR2 SASEGT. CDR3 length: 12 amino acids. The CDR3 DNA reads TGTACGAGCAGTGAACAGACCCAGGGGCAGTTCTTC. It translates to CTSSEQTQGQFF.

J is TRBJ2-7 and V is TRBV6-1; D remains ambiguous. Per the germline V gene, CDR1 is MNHNS and CDR2 is SASEGT. The CDR3 length is 14 residues. The V and J ends lost 3 bases and 2 bases respectively, with 11 bases between them. DNA of the CDR3: TGTGCCAGCAGTGAGGCCCCACAAACCTACGAGCAGTACTTC. It encodes CASSEAPQTYEQYF.

The V call is TRBV29-1, the J call TRBJ2-7; tentative D call: TRBD2 (5 bases). Germline lookup yields CDR1 SQVTM and CDR2 ANQGSEA. The CDR3 has 14 residues. V lost 5 bases, J lost 1 base, and 15 bases lay in between. Here the CDR3 reads CSVSSTGGSYEQYF. The CDR3 nucleotides read TGCAGCGTTAGTAGCACGGGCGGGTCCTACGAGCAGTACTTC.

In regard to this clonotype: A junction boundary mismatches the germline segment, possibly from a read error. The chain has TRBV5-4 and TRBJ1-1; no reliable D call. Germline CDR1 SGHNT, CDR2 YYREEE (reference sequence). The CDR3 is 14 residues long. CDR3 sequence: CASSLEVNLTEAVF. As DNA, the CDR3 is TGTGCCAGCAGCTTGGAGGTCAACCTCACGGAAGCTGTCTTT.

This clonotype was seen ten or more times. The chain employs TRBV4-1 and TRBJ1-1, with 7 bases matching TRBD1. Germline CDR1 reads MGHRA; CDR2 reads YSYEKL. The V gene end was trimmed by 1 base and the J gene end by 0 bases; junction bases not matched to a gene: 17. The CDR3 extends over 20 amino acids. This CDR3 reads CASSQGFSLQGRGMNTEAFF. In DNA form, the CDR3 reads TGCGCCAGCAGCCAAGGTTTTAGCTTACAGGGGCGCGGAATGAACACTGAAGCTTTCTTT.

This chain links TRBV12-3 or TRBV12-4 with TRBJ2-7, with 8 bases identical to TRBD1. Trimming cost V 6 bases and J 12 bases; bases outside gene matches: 10. The CDR3 length is 12 residues. In DNA form, the CDR3 reads TGTGCCAGCAGGGGACAGGCCAACAAGCGGTACTTC. Encoded protein: CASRGQANKRYF.

As regards this clonotype: It is likely a read error, because the conserved phenylalanine at the end of the CDR3 is missing. The chain combines TRBV6-2 or TRBV6-3 with TRBJ2-3, with TRBD2 identical over 7 bases. The CDR3 covers 19 residues. The V segment lost 0 bases and the J segment 6 bases; nucleotides outside the gene matches: 18. Germline CDR1 MNHEY, CDR2 SVGEGT. As DNA, the CDR3 is TGTGCCAGCAGTTACTCGAGAGCGGGGTCTATTCGAAGCATCGATACGCAGTATCTT. Translation gives CASSYSRAGSIRSIDTQYL.

This clonotype was counted once. One end of the junction does not line up with germline, which may come from a read error. This chain connects TRBV29-1 to TRBJ2-1; tentatively, D is TRBD2 (6 bases). The CDR3 runs to 15 residues. CDR1 and CDR2 (germline): SQVTM, ANQGSEA. The CDR3 loop is CCVELSGSSYNEQFF. The CDR3 region has the DNA TGCTGCGTTGAGCTATCCGGGAGCTCCTACAATGAGCAGTTCTTC.

This chain joins TRBV11-2 and TRBJ2-7; the D gene is possibly TRBD2 (5 bases). The CDR3 contains 13 residues. V was pared by 10 bases and J by 5 bases, with 18 bases between. Germline values: CDR1 SGHAT, CDR2 FQNNGV. The CDR3 spells CANSLDDGDEQYF. The CDR3 DNA reads as TGTGCCAATAGCTTAGATGACGGGGACGAGCAGTACTTC.

The V gene is TRBV4-2, the J gene TRBJ1-5, with no clear D. The CDR3 sequence is 15 residues long. Germline V gene data show CDR1 as LGHNA and CDR2 as YNFKEQ. Trimming stripped 0 bases from V and 4 bases from J, with 10 bases between. CDR3 loop: CASSQDLTMNQPQHF. The DNA for the CDR3 is TGTGCCAGCAGCCAAGACCTTACTATGAATCAGCCCCAGCATTTT.

Points on this clonotype: This is likely a read error, given that the CDR3 carries no conserved phenylalanine or tryptophan at its end. The DNA is left out, because the CDR3 cannot be placed on it with certainty; the CDR3 is given as TCRdb lists it. This chain links TRBV14 with TRBJ1-2; the D call TRBD1 from the table was never checked on the DNA. Germline CDR1 reads SGHDN; CDR2 reads FVKESK. The CDR3 extends over 16 residues, inclusive of both ends. CDR3 amino acids: CASSQDLGSTVDGNTV.

V is TRBV12-3 or TRBV12-4 and J is TRBJ2-7; maybe TRBD2 (6 bases). This CDR3 comprises 12 residues. Trimming left V 6 bases short and J 2 bases short, with 8 bases between. The CDR3 bases are TGTGCCAGCAGAGGAGGGGCCTACGAGCAGTACTTC. Amino acid sequence: CASRGGAYEQYF.

On this clonotype: The limits of the CDR3 on the DNA are not certain, so only TCRdb's listed CDR3 is given. The chain carries TRBV7-8 and TRBJ1-5. Germline V gives CDR1 SGHVS, CDR2 FQNEAQ. The CDR3 sequence runs 15 residues, both termini included. The CDR3 is CACSLVGGGNQPEHF.

In its sample, this clonotype was seen a few times. Being one base from a much bigger clone, this may be a read error. The V gene is TRBV20-1, the J gene TRBJ1-4; D is uncertain. This CDR3 comprises 15 residues. Trimming took off 3 bases at V and 8 bases at J, with 19 bases between the two ends. Per germline, CDR1 DFQATT and CDR2 SNEGSKA (reference sequence). CDR3 sequence reads: CSASRHLSPGEKLFF. The CDR3 DNA reads as TGCAGTGCTAGTCGCCATTTGTCCCCGGGAGAAAAACTGTTTTTT.

The J gene is TRBJ1-1, the V gene TRBV2; D uncertain. CDR3 length equals 11 residues. Trimming pared 7 bases from V and 7 bases from J, leaving 10 bases between. Germline values: CDR1 SNHLY, CDR2 FYNNEI. The CDR3 reads CASMIAIEAFF. The CDR3 nucleotides are TGTGCCAGCATGATCGCGATTGAAGCTTTCTTT.

The gene calls are TRBV6-1 and TRBJ2-7; TRBD2 is a possible D gene (5 bases). CDR3 size: 12 residues. In germline, CDR1 is MNHNS, CDR2 SASEGT. CDR3 nucleotide sequence: TGTGTCAACAGCTACATCAGACTAGAGCAGTACTTC. Residues: CVNSYIRLEQYF.

This clonotype was detected only a few times. The V gene is TRBV4-2, the J gene TRBJ2-7; D is unclear. Looked up from germline, CDR1 is LGHNA and CDR2 is YNFKEQ. Trimming shortened V by 1 base and J by 4 bases, and 8 bases separated the two germline ends. CDR3 length equals 13 residues. CDR3 sequence (DNA): TGTGCCAGCAGCCAAGGACATGAGTACGAGCAGTACTTC. Translation: CASSQGHEYEQYF.

Concerning this clonotype itself: A junction end diverges from the germline sequence, so it may reflect a read error. The chain links TRBV5-4 to TRBJ1-1; tentative D call: TRBD1 (5 bases). This CDR3 is built from 13 residues. The germline V gene encodes CDR1 SGHNT and CDR2 YYREEE (reference sequence). The CDR3 loop is CTSSLPWDPEVFF. As DNA, the CDR3 is TGTACCAGCAGCCTCCCATGGGACCCTGAAGTTTTCTTT.

The sample holds many counts of this clonotype. V and J are TRBV12-3 or TRBV12-4 and TRBJ2-7; TRBD2 matches 14 bases. The CDR3 has 18 amino acids. V lost 4 bases and J lost 0; bases outside the gene matches: 8. CDR3: CASSSGTSGRSGSYEQYF. CDR3 DNA sequence: TGTGCCAGCAGTTCCGGGACTAGCGGGAGAAGTGGCTCCTACGAGCAGTACTTC.

Concerning this clonotype itself: The junction differs from germline at one of its ends, possibly a read error. The chain is built from TRBV14 and TRBJ2-1, with TRBD2 matching over 9 bases. This CDR3 has 18 amino acids. Germline V lookup: CDR1 SGHDN, CDR2 FVKESK. The DNA of the CDR3 is TGTGTCAGCAGCGATCGTCAGGGAGTAGCGGGAGATGGCAATGAGCAGTTCTTC. Translated: CVSSDRQGVAGDGNEQFF.